This T cell receptor (beta chain) was recovered during a study of early T cells in non-severe SARS-CoV-2 infection (dated by TCRdb to the early 2020s). The study in broad terms: Bulk RNA from unsorted whole blood was used for TCR sequencing, so alpha and beta chains could not be paired. Overall study outcomes, separate from this receptor: Matching against VDJdb was skewed toward anti-spike CD8 responses, likely underestimated virus-specific expansions, and missed private and CD4 specificities.

The library came from 5' RACE. Sequencing relied on a NextSeq 500. In the TCR library protocol, unique molecular identifiers were attached to individual cDNA molecules to correct for PCR bias and sequencing error. Both TCR alpha and beta chains were sequenced, and tight co-correlation was observed between alpha and beta sequence abundances in each sample. From the authors' description of their analysis: Decombinator V4 was used to perform V gene, J gene and CDR3 annotation of TCR sequences. TCRs were defined as expanded if a significant change between any two time points was detected under a Poisson model with p below 0.0001. TCR abundances were normalised to the total number of TCRs sequenced per sample and expressed as counts per million. VDJdb, accessed 1 November 2021, was searched for CMV, EBV and SARS-CoV-2 annotated TCRs, excluding TCRs annotated for multiple antigens. TCRdb reprocessed the public reads (quality trimming at Q25 with fastp, clone calling with MiXCR) and kept in-frame beta chains. Each CDR3 protein appears once, grouped with its most common genes and DNA. These V and J calls are TCRdb output, not the study's own analysis. This sample comprises roughly 90,000 distinct CDR3 sequences, 12% to 15% of them detected only once. About 6% of the sample rests with the top ten.

In its sample, this clonotype was seen once. Its antigen specificity is not known. No base quality values were provided; no much bigger clone lies one nucleotide off. A lone read is weak support. Set within a cohort of healthcare workers in London, UK, this nested case-control study involved weekly PCR testing of nasopharyngeal swabs along with blood sampling. Healthcare workers were enrolled in the week of the UK lockdown, from 23 to 31 March 2020, and were followed every week for up to about 16 weeks. The material sequenced was whole blood. The sequence was obtained from an adult who was a healthcare worker with PCR-confirmed SARS-CoV-2 infection or an uninfected control (not recorded which).

This receptor carries the CDR3 CASSPFMAGVPDTQYF. The sequence in DNA is TGTGCCAGCTCACCCTTTATGGCGGGGGTCCCAGATACGCAGTATTTT. The rearrangement combines TRBV18 with TRBJ2-3, with TRBD2 matching 7 junction bases. The germline V gene gives CDR1 as KGHSH and CDR2 as LQKENI. The CDR3 runs 16 residues from the cysteine to the phenylalanine. Only CDR3 DNA is held: 48 bases, read in frame from base 1. V is cut back by 3 bases and J by 4 bases, with 10 bases in the junction unmatched.